A selection of T cell receptor beta chains follows, all from one sample in a study of human T cells and chemical hapten exposure. Each CDR3 protein is one row after TCRdb ran MiXCR on the RACE reads. The data show tens of thousands of distinct CDR3 sequences, 8.5% to 10% seen once. This specimen was whole blood, taken in connection with sensitization to the hapten diphenylcyclopropenone (DPC). All receptors derive from a woman between 50 and 59 years old with alopecia areata. Some clones in this sample may be carry-over from other donors' samples. CDR3s leave out the opening cysteine and the closing phenylalanine or tryptophan.

>TRBV10-3
ATSSSGGTDTQY
>TRBV11-2
ASSLATTAETQY
>TRBV29-1
SVDGYLNTEAF
>TRBV4-1
ASSPRGAYNEQF
>TRBV6-5
ASRIGGIANTEAF
>TRBV12-3/TRBV12-4
ASRTGTGNQPQH
>TRBV29-1
SVLSSGANVLT
>TRBV3-1
ASSQDFYDYNEQF
>TRBV11-2
ASRGFREVEETQY
>TRBV12-3/TRBV12-4
ASSRGSSGNTIY
>TRBV15
ATSRNLNRAGELF
>TRBV3-1
ASSQGASRADTQY
>TRBV7-2
ASSPVSGTSGYNEQF
>TRBV6-1
ASSERGRGNTIY
>TRBV7-2
ASSLAGFNKKLF
>TRBV6-5
ASSYSVGQGRGNTEAF
>TRBV6-5
ASSPDSYSYEQY
>TRBV7-9
ASSSNLRLANTGELF
>TRBV7-2
ASSLGWGKQETQY
>TRBV20-1
SAPEVERGPQTEQF
>TRBV28
ASSFFLAGGTGQY
>TRBV6-5
ASSYYSTSLAHEQF
>TRBV28
ASRKGQGAITGANVLT
>TRBV6-2/TRBV6-3
ASMDVQGPHEQY
>TRBV11-2
ASSYSGNTIY
>TRBV25-1
ASSEASANQY
>TRBV12-3/TRBV12-4
ASSLHLGETQY
>TRBV7-2
ASSGRQFPSSYNSPLH
>TRBV18
ASSSTLSGDYADTQY
>TRBV12-3/TRBV12-4
ASTPHQTGNTEAF
>TRBV4-3
ASSQEPYIDRNIQY
>TRBV6-6
ASNTGGNTEAF
>TRBV20-1
SARDYITDTQY
>TRBV4-1
ASSPRTVEKLF
>TRBV29-1
SAYTGGIAKNIQY
>TRBV7-6
ASSMTGQGRTEAF
>TRBV12-3/TRBV12-4
ASSRRGLAGGPYNEQF
>TRBV28
ASSLGQAGGYT
>TRBV28
ATTLGGTDTQY
>TRBV10-3
AITRDPFNQPQH
>TRBV12-3/TRBV12-4
ASNGQGFVYEQY
>TRBV11-1
ASSLDRDRGSGYT
>TRBV12-3/TRBV12-4
ASSLAWTGGNQPQH